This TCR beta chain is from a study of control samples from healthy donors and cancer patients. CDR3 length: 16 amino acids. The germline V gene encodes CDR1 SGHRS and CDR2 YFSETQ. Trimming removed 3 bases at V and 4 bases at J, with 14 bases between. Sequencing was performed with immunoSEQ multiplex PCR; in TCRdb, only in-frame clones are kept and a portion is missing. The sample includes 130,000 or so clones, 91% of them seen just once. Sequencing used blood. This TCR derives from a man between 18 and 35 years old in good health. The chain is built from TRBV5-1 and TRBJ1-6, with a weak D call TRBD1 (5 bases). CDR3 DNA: TGCGCCAGCAGCTGGGACCTGAGGGCGTATAATTCACCCCTCCACTTT. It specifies CASSWDLRAYNSPLHF.